This TCR beta chain originates from a study of cytomegalovirus exposure and HLA in healthy donors. The PCR employed 60 Vbeta primers together with 13 Jbeta primers. Generated by immunoSEQ multiplex PCR, the TCRdb table keeps only in-frame clones and is missing some. The sample carries 100,000 to 150,000 clones, roughly 80% recorded once. Looked up from germline, CDR1 is LNHDA and CDR2 is SQIVND (reference sequence). This CDR3 contains 16 residues. V was trimmed by 3 bases and J by 3 bases, leaving 17 bases between them. The chain recombines TRBV19 with TRBJ1-2, with D perhaps matching TRBD1 (5 bases). The clonotype originates from a woman in her thirties or forties in good health and CMV-seropositive. The sample taken for sequencing was PBMCs. CDR3 region: CASSIAPQQGYYGYTF. DNA for the CDR3: TGTGCCAGTAGTATCGCCCCCCAGCAGGGATACTATGGCTACACCTTC.